The TCR beta chain under discussion was sequenced for a study of cytomegalovirus exposure and HLA in healthy donors. Whole-study context: Prior work identified 95 million to 120 million unique TCR beta sequences in some 180 million T cells.

This PCR relied on a set of 60 Vbeta primers and 13 Jbeta primers. Assay: immunoSEQ multiplex PCR; the TCRdb copy retains only in-frame clones and omits some. The sample yields around 58,000 clones, 65% to 80% seen once. As regards this clone: Its target is not known.

The CDR3 sequence is 17 residues long. Germline V gene lookup returns CDR1 LNHDA and CDR2 SQIVND (reference sequence). Trimming shortened V by 5 bases and J by 4 bases, and 21 bases separated the two germline ends. Regarding the study as a whole: Serostatus for CMV was the only available immune exposure information.

The TCR was taken from a man in his forties in good health and CMV-seropositive. The chain links TRBV19 to TRBJ1-3, with a tentative D call TRBD1 (6 bases). Sample: PBMCs. The CDR3 DNA is TGTGCCAGTAGTCCCCTCAAAGGGGGTTGGGGCGGAAACACCATATATTTT. Translated: CASSPLKGGWGGNTIYF.